This T cell receptor (beta chain) was recorded in a study of cytomegalovirus exposure and HLA in healthy donors. The PCR was carried out with 60 Vbeta primers and 13 Jbeta primers. Method: immunoSEQ multiplex PCR; TCRdb's copy keeps in-frame clones and lacks some. The sample lists about 41,000 clones; over 75% were seen once. With respect to this clone: Its antigen is not known.

General study points: The likely explanation for a cluster of highly shared sequence variants was sequencing artifact.

What was sequenced was PBMCs. The origin of this receptor is a man aged 45-65 years in good health and CMV-seronegative.

The CDR3 DNA follows: TGCAGCGCGAAGGACAGGGGTAAACTGTTTTTT. Its protein product is CSAKDRGKLFF. This chain links TRBV29-1 with TRBJ1-4; TRBD1 matches 9 bases. The CDR3 extends over 11 amino acids. The junction had 5 bases not matched to a gene; V was cut back by 7 bases and J by 11 bases. Germline loops: CDR1 SQVTM, CDR2 ANQGSEA.